These 21 T cell receptor beta chains were all obtained from the same sample, sequenced in a study of T cells in localized non-small cell lung cancer. The table came from immunoSEQ multiplex PCR; TCRdb's copy has only in-frame clones and leaves some out. In the table there are under 35,000 clones, over 80% of which are singletons. The sample in question was peripheral blood, obtained before any cancer treatment. Receptors originate from a female donor over 55 with stage I lung adenocarcinoma.

CDR3 in amino acids: CASRTGFQETQYF. The CDR3 DNA reads as TGTGCCAGTAGGACAGGGTTCCAAGAGACCCAGTACTTC. J is TRBJ2-5 and V is TRBV19, with TRBD1 identical over 7 bases. The ends lost 6 bases at V and 1 base at J; junction bases unmatched: 2. Germline CDR1 reads LNHDA; CDR2 reads SQIVND (reference sequence). The CDR3 has 13 amino acids.

The V call is TRBV11-2, the J call TRBJ2-2; D perhaps matches TRBD2 (5 bases). Germline CDR1 reads SGHAT; CDR2 reads FQNNGV. The CDR3 is made up of 15 amino acids. Trimming took off 6 bases at V and 1 base at J, with 12 bases between the two ends. CDR3: CASSSYRGNTGELFF. DNA of the CDR3: TGTGCCAGCAGTTCCTATCGGGGGAACACCGGGGAGCTGTTTTTT.

The J gene is TRBJ1-5, the V gene TRBV19; D gene ambiguous. Germline V gives CDR1 LNHDA, CDR2 SQIVND (reference sequence). V was shortened by 4 bases and J by 7 bases, with 14 bases between the two germline ends. The CDR3 has 14 residues. CDR3 nucleotides: TGTGCCAGTAGTAGTTCTGGAAGCTCACAGCCCCAGCATTTT. Amino acid sequence: CASSSSGSSQPQHF.

The chain couples TRBV9 to TRBJ2-1; 11 nucleotides agree with TRBD2. V shed 0 bases and J 4 bases; nucleotides not matched to a gene: 3. CDR3 length: 16 residues. Germline V gene data show CDR1 as SGDLS and CDR2 as YYNGEE. CDR3 loop: CASSVVTSGSYNEQFF. The CDR3 DNA sequence: TGTGCCAGCAGCGTAGTAACTAGCGGGAGTTACAATGAGCAGTTCTTC.

The chain uses TRBV28 and TRBJ1-1, with 7 bases aligning to TRBD1. Germline V lookup: CDR1 MDHEN, CDR2 SYDVKM. J was trimmed by 4 bases and V by 6 bases; bases with no gene match: 5. The CDR3 has 13 residues. CDR3 DNA: TGTGCCAGCAGGCGACAGGGTGGCACTGAAGCTTTCTTT. This gives the protein CASRRQGGTEAFF.

This clone was recorded only once. This rearrangement joins TRBV19 to TRBJ2-3, with 13 nucleotides matching TRBD2. CDR1 LNHDA and CDR2 SQIVND come from the germline V gene (reference sequence). V dropped 1 base and J dropped 2; count of bases not matched to a gene: 9. The CDR3 runs 19 residues. This CDR3 is CASSIGGLAGASNTDTQYF. The CDR3 DNA reads TGTGCCAGTAGTATAGGAGGACTAGCGGGGGCCTCGAACACAGATACGCAGTATTTT. Full variable domain (outside the CDR3, taken from reference TRBV19 and TRBJ2-3): DGGITQSPKYLFRKEGQNVTLSCEQNLNHDAMYWYRQDPGQGLRLIYYSQIVNDFQKGDIAEGYSVSREKKESFPLTVTSAQKNPTAFYLCASSIGGLAGASNTDTQYFGPGTRLTVL.

This CDR3 reads CASSRDGRYNEQFF. The CDR3 nucleotides read TGTGCCAGCAGTCGGGACGGACGCTACAATGAGCAGTTCTTC. The genes are TRBV2 and TRBJ2-1; either TRBD1 or TRBD2 may supply D (5 bases each). V was cut by 5 bases and J by 3 bases, with 11 bases left in between. The CDR3 has 14 residues. CDR1 and CDR2 (germline): SNHLY, FYNNEI.

This chain connects TRBV15 to TRBJ2-2; D may be TRBD2 (6 bases). The germline CDR1 and CDR2 sequences are LNHNV and YYDKDF (reference sequence). CDR3 length: 14 amino acids. Trimming pared 3 bases from V and 7 bases from J, leaving 12 bases between. CDR3 nucleotides: TGTGCCACCAGCAGGGGAGGTTTACACGGGGAGCTGTTTTTT. Protein sequence: CATSRGGLHGELFF.

The chain employs TRBV6-6 and TRBJ1-2; a weak D match, TRBD1 (6 bases). The V end lost 7 bases, the J end lost 4 bases, and 10 bases lay between the germline ends. The CDR3 covers 12 residues. Germline CDR1 is MNHNY and CDR2 is SVGAGI (reference sequence). DNA of the CDR3: TGTGCCAGCATTGGACAGACCTATGGCTACACCTTC. Translation: CASIGQTYGYTF.

This chain uses TRBV6-5 with TRBJ1-2; 8 bases line up with TRBD1. The CDR3 sequence is 13 residues long. In germline, CDR1 is MNHEY, CDR2 SVGAGI. V was pared by 6 bases and J by 4 bases, with 4 bases of the junction left unmatched. The CDR3 sequence is CASRDRGGYGYTF. The CDR3 bases are TGTGCCAGCAGAGACAGGGGAGGCTATGGCTACACCTTC.

The chain links TRBV11-2 to TRBJ1-5, with D unresolved. The germline V gene has CDR1 SGHAT and CDR2 FQNNGV. V lost 1 base and J 2 bases, leaving 15 bases between the germline ends. This CDR3 comprises 17 residues. DNA of the CDR3: TGTGCCAGCAGCTTAGTCACCGTCCGAGACGGCAATCAGCCCCAGCATTTT. This translates into CASSLVTVRDGNQPQHF.

The chain carries TRBV18 and TRBJ2-6; 7 positions match TRBD1. Germline V gives CDR1 KGHSH, CDR2 LQKENI. V lost 4 bases to trimming and J lost 2 bases; unmatched junction nucleotides: 2. The CDR3 runs 15 residues. CDR3 residues: CASSRTGTGANVLTF. The CDR3 nucleotides are TGTGCCAGCTCACGGACAGGAACTGGGGCCAACGTCCTGACTTTC.

The chain couples TRBV27 to TRBJ1-4, with D possibly TRBD1 on 6 matching bases. The CDR3 totals 15 residues. CDR1 and CDR2 (germline): MNHEY, SMNVEV (reference sequence). V was trimmed by 6 bases and J by 5 bases, leaving 16 bases between them. The CDR3 coding sequence is TGTGCCAGCAGAGGGATACAGGGTTCCAATGAAAAACTGTTTTTT. This translates into CASRGIQGSNEKLFF.

CDR3 loop: CATMRGQGSGGYTF. As DNA, the CDR3 is TGTGCCACCATGCGGGGACAGGGGTCTGGTGGCTACACCTTC. The rearrangement uses TRBV19 and TRBJ1-2; 10 bases are a match to TRBD1. The CDR3 runs to 14 residues. Germline V gene sequence: CDR1 LNHDA, CDR2 SQIVND (reference sequence). V was pared by 10 bases and J by 7 bases, with 12 bases of the junction left unmatched.

The chain combines TRBV4-1 with TRBJ2-1, with D hard to call. Germline CDR1 MGHRA, CDR2 YSYEKL. There are 16 residues in the CDR3. The ends were cut back, 5 bases at V and 8 bases at J, with 22 bases in the middle. CDR3 region: CASSFQLAARSHEQFF. The CDR3 DNA sequence: TGCGCCAGCAGCTTCCAATTAGCCGCGCGTTCGCATGAGCAGTTCTTC.

The genes are TRBV19 and TRBJ1-1; no clear D gene. Germline V CDR1 and CDR2: LNHDA, SQIVND (reference sequence). Trimming left V 3 bases short and J 6 bases short, with 14 bases between. The CDR3 runs 14 residues. The CDR3 sequence: CASSMGRGVSEAFF. Here the CDR3 DNA reads TGTGCCAGTAGTATGGGTCGGGGAGTCTCTGAAGCTTTCTTT.

Here the CDR3 reads CAISDGGIGANVLTF. The CDR3, as DNA: TGTGCCATCAGTGATGGGGGAATTGGGGCCAACGTCCTGACTTTC. The V and J genes are TRBV10-3 and TRBJ2-6; D is perhaps TRBD1 or TRBD2 (5 bases each). This CDR3 region has 15 residues. V was cut by 3 bases and J by 3 bases, with 9 bases left in between. Germline V gene lookup returns CDR1 ENHRY and CDR2 SYGVKD.

V and J are TRBV4-2 and TRBJ2-5, with D unresolved. Deletions cut 4 bases from V and 1 base from J, with 4 bases between. The CDR3 has 12 residues. Germline assignment: CDR1 LGHNA and CDR2 YNFKEQ. Here the CDR3 reads CASSRTQETQYF. The CDR3 coding sequence is TGTGCCAGCAGCCGGACCCAAGAGACCCAGTACTTC.

The rearrangement links TRBV5-1 to TRBJ2-1, with 9 bases lining up with TRBD2. After removal of 2 bases from V and 2 bases from J, the junction contained 8 bases not matched to a gene. Germline loops: CDR1 SGHRS, CDR2 YFSETQ. This CDR3 contains 17 residues. The DNA for the CDR3 is TGCGCCAGCAGCTTAGGCGGGGGGGCCCCCACCTACAATGAGCAGTTCTTC. As protein: CASSLGGGAPTYNEQFF.

The chain has TRBV5-1 and TRBJ1-1; D unclear. This CDR3 has 15 residues. With 4 bases removed from V and 1 base from J, the gap between germline ends came to 14 bases. CDR1 is SGHRS and CDR2 is YFSETQ in the germline V gene. DNA of the CDR3: TGCGCCAGCAGCCCCGGTGCTGGCTGGAACACTGAAGCTTTCTTT. Amino acid sequence: CASSPGAGWNTEAFF. Combining the CDR3 with reference TRBV5-1 and TRBJ1-1 gives the whole variable domain KAGVTQTPRYLIKTRGQQVTLSCSPISGHRSVSWYQQTPGQGLQFLFEYFSETQRNKGNFPGRFSGRQFSNSRSEMNVSTLELGDSALYLCASSPGAGWNTEAFFGQGTRLTVV.

The rearrangement joins TRBV19 to TRBJ2-2, with 8 bases identical to TRBD1. The CDR3 runs to 18 residues. CDR1 is LNHDA and CDR2 is SQIVND in the germline V gene (reference sequence). J gave up 1 base and V 3 bases, and 10 bases lay outside the gene matches. The CDR3 DNA reads TGTGCCAGTAGTATTTGGAGCCAGGGGACAGGGAACACCGGGGAGCTGTTTTTT. It encodes CASSIWSQGTGNTGELFF.